This record looks at one T cell receptor (beta chain) sequence and its context. Authors' analysis steps: Counts of nucleated cells, estimated from reference gene primer amplification, were obtained. Data came from immunoSEQ multiplex PCR; TCRdb stores just in-frame clones and leaves some out. The V and J calls and clone size were taken over from that table, and D and trimming were inferred from the DNA. This table holds more than 110,000 clones, almost 85% found once. The record originates from a study of blood T cell repertoires in COVID-19. Study-wide context: Researchers got acute and convalescent COVID-19 samples from the United States, Italy and Spain. Sample material is recorded as cDNA or gDNA derived from T cells, B-cell-depleted T cells, or PBMCs.

The germline gives CDR1 MGHRA, CDR2 YSYEKL. The CDR3 has 15 residues. Trimming shortened V by 2 bases and J by 5 bases, and 12 bases separated the two germline ends. The clonotype comes from a man aged 50-60 years with acute or convalescent COVID-19. The sample comprised peripheral blood. V is TRBV4-1 and J is TRBJ1-4; D unresolved. CDR3 sequence: CASSQLQRLNEKLFF. For the CDR3, the DNA is TGCGCCAGCAGCCAACTACAACGACTGAATGAAAAACTGTTTTTT.